This TCR beta chain was profiled in a study of shared clonotypes between healthy human individuals. Comment on this clone: What it binds is unknown.

Study-wide results and limits: Represented diversity (both genetic and exposure-history) was limited by the small number of donors.

The assay was immunoSEQ multiplex PCR, and TCRdb's table has in-frame clones only and misses some. The data contain over a million clones, 75% to 80% of them singletons. Material: memory CD4+ T cells from PBMCs. Subset specified: CD45RA-negative fraction. The sequence derives from a man in his late teens or twenties in good health. Some clones in this sample may be carry-over from other donors' samples.

This CDR3 is CASSLGRQPDTQYF. In DNA form, the CDR3 reads TGTGCCAGCAGCTTAGGTAGACAGCCAGATACGCAGTATTTT. This chain links TRBV7-6 with TRBJ2-3, with D tentatively TRBD1 (5 bases). The CDR3 totals 14 residues. Between the trimmed V and J ends, which lost 1 base and 4 bases, there was a span of 9 bases. Germline V gives CDR1 SGHVS, CDR2 FNYEAQ.